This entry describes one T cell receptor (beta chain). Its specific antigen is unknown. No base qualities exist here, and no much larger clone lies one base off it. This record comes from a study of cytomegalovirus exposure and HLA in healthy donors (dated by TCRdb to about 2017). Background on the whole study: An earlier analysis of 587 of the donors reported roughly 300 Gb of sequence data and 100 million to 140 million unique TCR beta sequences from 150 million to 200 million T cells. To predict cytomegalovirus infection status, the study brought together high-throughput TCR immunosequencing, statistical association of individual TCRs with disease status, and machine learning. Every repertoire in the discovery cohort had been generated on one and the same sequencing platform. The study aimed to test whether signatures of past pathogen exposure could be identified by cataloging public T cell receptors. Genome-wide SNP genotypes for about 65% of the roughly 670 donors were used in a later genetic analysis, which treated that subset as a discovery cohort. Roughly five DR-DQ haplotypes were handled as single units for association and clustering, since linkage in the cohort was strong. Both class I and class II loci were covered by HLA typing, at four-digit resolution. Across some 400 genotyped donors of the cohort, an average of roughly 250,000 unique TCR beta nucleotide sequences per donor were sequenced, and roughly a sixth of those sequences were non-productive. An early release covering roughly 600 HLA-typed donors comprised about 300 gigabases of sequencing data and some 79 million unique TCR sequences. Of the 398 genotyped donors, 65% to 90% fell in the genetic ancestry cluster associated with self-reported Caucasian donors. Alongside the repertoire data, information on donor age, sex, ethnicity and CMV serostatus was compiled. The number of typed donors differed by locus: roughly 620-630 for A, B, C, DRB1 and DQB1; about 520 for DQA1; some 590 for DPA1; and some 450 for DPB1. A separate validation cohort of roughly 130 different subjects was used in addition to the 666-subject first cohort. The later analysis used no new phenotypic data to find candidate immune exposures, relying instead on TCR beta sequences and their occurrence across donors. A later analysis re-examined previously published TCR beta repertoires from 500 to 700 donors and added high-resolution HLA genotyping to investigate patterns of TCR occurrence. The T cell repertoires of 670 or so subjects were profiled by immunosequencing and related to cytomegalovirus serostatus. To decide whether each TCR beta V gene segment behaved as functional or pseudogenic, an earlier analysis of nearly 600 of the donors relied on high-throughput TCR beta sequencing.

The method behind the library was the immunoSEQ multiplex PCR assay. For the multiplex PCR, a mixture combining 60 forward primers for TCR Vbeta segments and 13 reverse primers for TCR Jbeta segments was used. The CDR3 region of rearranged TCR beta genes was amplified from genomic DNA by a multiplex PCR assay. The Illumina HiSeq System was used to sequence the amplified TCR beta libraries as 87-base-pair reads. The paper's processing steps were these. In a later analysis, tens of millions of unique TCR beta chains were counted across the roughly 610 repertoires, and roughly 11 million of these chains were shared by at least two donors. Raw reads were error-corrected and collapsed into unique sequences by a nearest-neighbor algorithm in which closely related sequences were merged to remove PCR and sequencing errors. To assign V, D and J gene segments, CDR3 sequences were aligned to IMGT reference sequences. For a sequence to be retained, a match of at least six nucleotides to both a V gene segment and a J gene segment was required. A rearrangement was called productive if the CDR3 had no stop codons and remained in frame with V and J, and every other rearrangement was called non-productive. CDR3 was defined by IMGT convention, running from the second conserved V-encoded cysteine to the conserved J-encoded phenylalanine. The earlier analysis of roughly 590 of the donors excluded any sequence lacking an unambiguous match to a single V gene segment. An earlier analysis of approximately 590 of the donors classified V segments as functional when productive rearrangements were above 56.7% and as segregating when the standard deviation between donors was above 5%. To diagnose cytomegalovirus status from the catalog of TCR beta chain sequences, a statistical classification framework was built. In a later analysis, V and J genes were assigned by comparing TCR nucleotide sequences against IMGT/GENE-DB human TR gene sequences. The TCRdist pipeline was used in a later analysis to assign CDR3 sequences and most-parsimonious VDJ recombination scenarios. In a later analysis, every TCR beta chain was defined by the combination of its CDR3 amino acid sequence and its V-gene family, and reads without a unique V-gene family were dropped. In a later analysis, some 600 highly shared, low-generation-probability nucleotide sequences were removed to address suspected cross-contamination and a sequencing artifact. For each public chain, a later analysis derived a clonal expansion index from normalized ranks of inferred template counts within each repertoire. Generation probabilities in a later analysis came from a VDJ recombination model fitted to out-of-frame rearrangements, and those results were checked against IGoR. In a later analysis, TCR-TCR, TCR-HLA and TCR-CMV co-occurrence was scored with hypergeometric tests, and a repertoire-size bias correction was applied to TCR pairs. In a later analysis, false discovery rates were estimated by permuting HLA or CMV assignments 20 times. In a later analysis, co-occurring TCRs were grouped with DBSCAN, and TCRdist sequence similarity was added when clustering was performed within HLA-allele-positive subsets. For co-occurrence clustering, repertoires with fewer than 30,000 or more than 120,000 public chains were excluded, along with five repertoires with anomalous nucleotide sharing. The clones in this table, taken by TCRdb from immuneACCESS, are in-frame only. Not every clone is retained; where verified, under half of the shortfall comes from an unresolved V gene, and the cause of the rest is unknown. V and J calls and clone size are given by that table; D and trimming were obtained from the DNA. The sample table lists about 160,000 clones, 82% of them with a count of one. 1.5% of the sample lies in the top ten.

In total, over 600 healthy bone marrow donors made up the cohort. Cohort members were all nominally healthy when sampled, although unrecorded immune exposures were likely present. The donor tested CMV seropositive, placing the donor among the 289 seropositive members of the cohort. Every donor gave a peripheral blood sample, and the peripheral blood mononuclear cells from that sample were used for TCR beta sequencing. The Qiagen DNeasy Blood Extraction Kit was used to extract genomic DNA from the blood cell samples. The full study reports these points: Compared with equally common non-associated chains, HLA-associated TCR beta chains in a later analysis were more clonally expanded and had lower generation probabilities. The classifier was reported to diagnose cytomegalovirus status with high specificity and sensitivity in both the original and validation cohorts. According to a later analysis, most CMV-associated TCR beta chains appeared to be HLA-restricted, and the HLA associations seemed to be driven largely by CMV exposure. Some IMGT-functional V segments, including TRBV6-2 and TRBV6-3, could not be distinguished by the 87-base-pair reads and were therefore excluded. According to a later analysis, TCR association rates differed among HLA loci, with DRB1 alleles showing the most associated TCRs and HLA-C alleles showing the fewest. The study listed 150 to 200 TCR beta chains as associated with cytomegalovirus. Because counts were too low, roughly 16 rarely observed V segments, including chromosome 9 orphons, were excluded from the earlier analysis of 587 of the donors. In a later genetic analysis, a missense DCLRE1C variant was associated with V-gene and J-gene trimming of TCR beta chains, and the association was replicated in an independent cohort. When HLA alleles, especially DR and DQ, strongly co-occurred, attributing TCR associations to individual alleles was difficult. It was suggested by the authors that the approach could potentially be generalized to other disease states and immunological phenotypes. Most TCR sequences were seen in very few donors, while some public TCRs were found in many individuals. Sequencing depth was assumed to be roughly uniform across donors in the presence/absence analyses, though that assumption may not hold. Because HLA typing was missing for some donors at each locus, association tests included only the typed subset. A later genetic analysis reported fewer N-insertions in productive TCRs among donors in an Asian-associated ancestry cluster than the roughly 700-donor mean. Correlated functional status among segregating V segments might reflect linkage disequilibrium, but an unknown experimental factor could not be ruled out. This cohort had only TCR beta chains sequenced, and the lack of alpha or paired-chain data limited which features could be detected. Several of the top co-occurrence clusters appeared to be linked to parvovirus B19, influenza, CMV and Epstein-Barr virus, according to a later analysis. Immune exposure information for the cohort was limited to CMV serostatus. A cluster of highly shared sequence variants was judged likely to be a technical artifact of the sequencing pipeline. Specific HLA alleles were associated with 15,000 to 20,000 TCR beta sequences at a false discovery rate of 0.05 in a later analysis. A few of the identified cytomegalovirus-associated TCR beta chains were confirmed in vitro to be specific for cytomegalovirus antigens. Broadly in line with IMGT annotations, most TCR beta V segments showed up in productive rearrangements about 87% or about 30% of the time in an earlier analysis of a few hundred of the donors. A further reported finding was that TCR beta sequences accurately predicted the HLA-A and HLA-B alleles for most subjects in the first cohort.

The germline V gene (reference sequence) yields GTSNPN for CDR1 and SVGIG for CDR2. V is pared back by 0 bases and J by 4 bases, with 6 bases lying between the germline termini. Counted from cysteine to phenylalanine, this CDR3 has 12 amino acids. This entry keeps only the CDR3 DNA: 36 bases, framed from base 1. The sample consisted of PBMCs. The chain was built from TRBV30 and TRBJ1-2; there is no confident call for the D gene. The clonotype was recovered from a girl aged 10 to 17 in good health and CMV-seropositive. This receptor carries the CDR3 CAWSVEGYGYTF. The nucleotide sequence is TGTGCCTGGAGTGTAGAGGGCTATGGCTACACCTTC.